This is a list of T cell receptor beta chains from one sample in a study of blood T cell repertoires in COVID-19. Clones were read by immunoSEQ multiplex PCR, and TCRdb kept only the in-frame ones, dropping some. The sample lists about 490,000 clones, 80% to 90% seen once, with 3.2% in the top ten. Sequencing was done on a sample of peripheral blood. The receptors come from a human donor in a cohort sampled during active COVID-19. Both conserved end residues are part of each CDR3. A D gene is named only where the DNA matches it firmly. Expanded clones are given a class, and other clones once, few, many or no size at all.

>TRBJ1-6|.|TRBV2|TRBD1
TGTGCCAGCAGTGAATTTGGGGGACAGGGGGGATCACCCCTCCACTTT
CASSEFGGQGGSPLHF
>TRBJ1-2|.|TRBV28|.
TGTGCCAGCAGCTTGATGGACAGAGATAACTATGGCTACACCTTC
CASSLMDRDNYGYTF
>TRBJ2-7|.|TRBV11-1|TRBD1
TGTGCCAGCAGCTTAGCTCAGGGGGAGACCGAGCAGTACTTC
CASSLAQGETEQYF
>TRBJ1-1|.|TRBV5-6|.
TGTGCCAGCAGCTTCTTGAACAGGGAAGCTTTCTTT
CASSFLNREAFF
>TRBJ1-1|.|TRBV6-5|.
TGTGCCAGCAGTTACTCCGGGGGGCGTTCGAACACTGAAGCTTTCTTT
CASSYSGGRSNTEAFF
>TRBJ2-5|.|TRBV5-4|.
TGTGCCAGCAGCCCCGGACAGGGAGGGTGGGAGACCCAGTACTTC
CASSPGQGGWETQYF
>TRBJ2-2|.|TRBV9|TRBD1
TGTGCCAGCAGCGTAGCGGGCAGGGGGCGCGGCGGGGAGCTGTTTTTT
CASSVAGRGRGGELFF
>TRBJ2-1|once|TRBV4-1|.
TGCGCCAGCAGCCAGGTCCTACCCTCCTACAATGAGCAGTTCTTC
CASSQVLPSYNEQFF
>TRBJ2-7|.|TRBV19|TRBD1
TGTGCCAGTAGTCTATGGGACAGCCGAGCCTACGAGCAGTACTTC
CASSLWDSRAYEQYF
>TRBJ2-1|once|TRBV7-2|TRBD2
TGTGCCAGCAGCTTACTTGGACTAGCGGTCCCGTCGGAGCAGTTCTTC
CASSLLGLAVPSEQFF
>TRBJ2-1|.|TRBV3-1/TRBV3-2|TRBD2
TGTGCCAGCAGCCAATTCGTCGGGGCGGGAGAGTTCTTC
CASSQFVGAGEFF
>TRBJ1-1|.|TRBV3-1/TRBV3-2|TRBD1
TGTGCCAGCAGCCGACAGGGGGCGGGGGACACTGAAGCTTTCTTT
CASSRQGAGDTEAFF
>TRBJ2-3|.|TRBV29-1|TRBD1
TGCAGCACCCTCCACAGGGGGAGACGCCCAGATACGCAGTATTTT
CSTLHRGRRPDTQYF
>TRBJ1-2|.|TRBV30|.
TGTGCCTGGAGTCCCCCGGCAGGTTGGAACTATGGCTACACCTTC
CAWSPPAGWNYGYTF
>TRBJ1-1|.|TRBV6-1|.
TGTGCCAGCAGTGAAGCGCGCCGACAGGCGATTACTTTCTTT
CASSEARRQAITFF
>TRBJ1-1|few|TRBV4-1|.
TGCGCCAGCAGCCAAGGCCCAACATGGAACACTGAAGCTTTCTTT
CASSQGPTWNTEAFF
>TRBJ1-1|.|TRBV18|.
TGTGCCAGCTCCACCGATCAGGGAACTGAAGCTTTCTTT
CASSTDQGTEAFF
>TRBJ1-5|.|TRBV6-6|TRBD1
TGTGCCAGCAGTCAAGGGACAGGGGGCTCGGGTCAGCCCCAGCATTTT
CASSQGTGGSGQPQHF
>TRBJ2-4|once|TRBV7-8|.
TGTGCCAGCAGCCCTTACCCACCCGACTCCTTAGCGGACCTAGCCAAAAACATTCAGTACTTC
CASSPYPPDSLADLAKNIQYF
>TRBJ1-2|.|TRBV10-3|TRBD1
TGTGCCATCAGTGAAGCCCGTACAGGGACAGGAGATGGCTACACCTTC
CAISEARTGTGDGYTF
>TRBJ2-1|.|TRBV27|TRBD1
TGTGCCAGCAGTGACCCGACAGGGCCACATAACAATGAGCAGTTCTTC
CASSDPTGPHNNEQFF
>TRBJ2-3|.|TRBV6-2/TRBV6-3|TRBD2
TGTGCCAGCAGTTACAGCGGGAGAGGGGATACGCAGTATTTT
CASSYSGRGDTQYF
>TRBJ2-7|.|TRBV2|TRBD2
TGTGCCAGCAGGGGACTAGCGGGCGAGCAGTACTTC
CASRGLAGEQYF
>TRBJ2-4|.|TRBV30|.
TGTGCCTGGAGTGTAGCCGAAAACATTCAGTACTTC
CAWSVAENIQYF
>TRBJ2-5|.|TRBV5-1|TRBD2
TGCGCCAGTGGACTAGCGGGGGGACAAGAGACCCAGTACTTC
CASGLAGGQETQYF
>TRBJ1-2|once|TRBV5-1|TRBD1
TGCGCCAGCAGTGATTTCCCGGGACAGGGGGATGGCTACACCTTC
CASSDFPGQGDGYTF
>TRBJ1-4|.|TRBV6-2/TRBV6-3|.
TGTGCCAGCAGCCGCGGGGTGAGGGGTGAAAAACTGTTTTTT
CASSRGVRGEKLFF
>TRBJ2-7|.|TRBV28|.
TGTGCCAGCAGTACACAGTTCGGCGCCCCCAGGTTC
CASSTQFGAPRF
>TRBJ2-7|.|TRBV19|.
TGTGCCAGTAGTGTGGGAGGTCGAGTCTACGAGCAGTACTTC
CASSVGGRVYEQYF
>TRBJ1-4|.|TRBV28|.
TGTGCCAGCAGTTTATCACAGCCAGGAAATGAAAAACTGTTTTTT
CASSLSQPGNEKLFF
>TRBJ2-1|.|TRBV7-2|TRBD2
TGTGCCAGCAGCTTATACGGCCGGGGGGGTGAGCAGTTCTTC
CASSLYGRGGEQFF
>TRBJ2-6|.|TRBV7-9|.
TGTGCCAGCAGCACGGAACAGGGCAACGTCCTGACTTTC
CASSTEQGNVLTF
>TRBJ1-2|.|TRBV30|.
TGTGCCTGGAGTGTACGGGTCCTCTCTAACTATGGCTACACCTTC
CAWSVRVLSNYGYTF